Listed here is a single TCR beta chain. Its target is unknown. The source of the sample is a study of a mutant IDH1 vaccine in newly diagnosed glioma. As for time point: week 35, safety follow-up. Alongside topical imiquimod, each dose of vaccine comprised 300 ug of mutant IDH1 20-mer peptide. The CDR3 is made up of 15 amino acids. Germline CDR1 is SGHRS and CDR2 is YFSETQ. V gave up 0 bases and J gave up 5 bases, with 11 bases separating them. Some clones are missing from TCRdb's copy, which holds only in-frame ones; the method was immunoSEQ multiplex PCR. In the table there are approximately 28,000 clones, approximately 87% of which are singletons.

The chain has TRBV5-1 and TRBJ2-2; tentative D call: TRBD2 (5 bases). The material sequenced was PBMCs, taken from a glioma patient whose treatment included an IDH1 peptide vaccine. The sequence derives from a man under 40 with glioma. The CDR3 coding sequence is TGCGCCAGCAGCTTGGCCGGACCGGGGACCGGGGAGCTGTTTTTT. This gives the protein CASSLAGPGTGELFF.